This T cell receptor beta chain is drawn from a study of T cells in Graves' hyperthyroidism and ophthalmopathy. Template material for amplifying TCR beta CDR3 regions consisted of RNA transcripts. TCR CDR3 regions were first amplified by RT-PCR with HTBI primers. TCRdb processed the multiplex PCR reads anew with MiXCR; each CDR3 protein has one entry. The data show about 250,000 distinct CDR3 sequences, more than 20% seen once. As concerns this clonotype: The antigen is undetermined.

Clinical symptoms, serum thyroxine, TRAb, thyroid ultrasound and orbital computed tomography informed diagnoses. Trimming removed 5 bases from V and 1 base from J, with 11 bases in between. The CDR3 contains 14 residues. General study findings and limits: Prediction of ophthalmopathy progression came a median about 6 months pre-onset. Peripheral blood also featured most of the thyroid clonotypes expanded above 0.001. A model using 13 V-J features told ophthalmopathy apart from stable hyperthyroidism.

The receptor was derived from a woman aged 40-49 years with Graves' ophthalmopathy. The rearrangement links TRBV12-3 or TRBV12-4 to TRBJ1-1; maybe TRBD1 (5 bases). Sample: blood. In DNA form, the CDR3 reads TGTGCCAGCAGTCCGGGGCCGGGGAACACTGAAGCTTTCTTT. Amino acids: CASSPGPGNTEAFF.